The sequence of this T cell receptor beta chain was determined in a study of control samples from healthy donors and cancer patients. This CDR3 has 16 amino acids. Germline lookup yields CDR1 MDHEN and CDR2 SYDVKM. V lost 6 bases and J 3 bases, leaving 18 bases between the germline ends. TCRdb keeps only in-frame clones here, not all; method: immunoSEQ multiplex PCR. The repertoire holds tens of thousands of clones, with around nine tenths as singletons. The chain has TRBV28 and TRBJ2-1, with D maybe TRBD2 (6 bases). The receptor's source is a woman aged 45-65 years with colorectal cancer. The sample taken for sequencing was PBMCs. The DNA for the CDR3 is TGTGCCAGCAGCCCCGGGCGTGGGGGACTCTACAATGAGCAGTTCTTC. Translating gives CASSPGRGGLYNEQFF.